The source of this T cell receptor (beta chain) is a study (dated by TCRdb to between 2014 and 2017). Background on the whole study: Whether tumor-infiltrating Tregs in breast cancer are recruited from blood Tregs or converted in situ from other CD4+ T cell subsets was tested. What the work shows at the level of the full study, not this receptor alone: Tumor-infiltrating Treg TCR alpha and beta sequences overlapped most with tumor naive CD4+ T cells, then with blood naive CD4+ T cells. The TCR gene usage of tumor memory CD4+ T cells clustered together with blood and lymph node memory CD4+ cells and with lymph node naive CD4+ cells. Validation in the larger cohort was restricted to a single TCR beta V-J rearrangement rather than whole repertoires.

The CDR3 runs 13 amino acids, cysteine and phenylalanine included. The CDR3 DNA has 39 bases and is translated from base 1. The junction shows trimming of 4 bases on V and 4 bases on J, plus 11 bases between the germline ends. Based on the germline V gene (reference sequence), the CDR1 and CDR2 sequences are MNHEY and SMNVEV. The Miltenyi Naive CD4+ T Cell Isolation kit was used to purify naive CD4+ T cells, and CD25 microbeads were used to remove Tregs. Tregs, naive and memory CD4+ T cells from tumor, blood and ipsilateral draining lymph nodes of roughly 5 breast cancer patients underwent full-length TCR alpha and beta sequencing. Tumor tissue and lymph nodes obtained from ipsilateral axillary dissection were perfused with PBS, minced and then digested with collagenase I and hyaluronidase. A purity exceeding 90% was confirmed by FACS for the sorted cell populations. Full-length TCR variable regions were amplified by 5' RACE PCR with constant-region reverse primers, and semi-nested PCR with Nested Universal Primer A was subsequently performed. The ReliaPrep RNA Cell Miniprep System was used to extract total RNA, which was then reverse transcribed into 5'RACE-ready cDNA with the SMARTer RACE 5'/3' Kit. An Illumina MiSeq was used to sequence the full-length TCR alpha and beta libraries, which had been barcoded with multiplex adaptors. The study's processing was this. For each of nine subset-tissue groups, sequencing data from the five patients were pooled, and the groups were compared by unsupervised clustering of TCR gene usage. The Morisita-Horn index, with shared sequences weighted by their contribution to each repertoire, was used to calculate repertoire similarity. The raw public data were reprocessed by TCRdb itself: fastp quality trimming at Q25, MiXCR clonotype calling, in-frame beta chains only. Rows merge per CDR3 protein into single entries with the most common DNA and genes. The V and J calls and clone size come from TCRdb's table, not from the authors' own analysis. This sample gives over 55,000 distinct CDR3 sequences in total; roughly 30% of them show up just once. About 2.5% of the sample comes from the top ten.

To note about this clonotype: The target of this receptor is not known. No much larger clone is present one base from it, and per-base qualities are unavailable.

The chain is assembled from TRBV27 and TRBJ2-7, with an unclear D gene assignment. The source is a female donor with breast cancer. Sequenced input: tumor-infiltrating naive CD4+ T cells sorted from the breast tumor. The cell subset or site tag for this specimen amounts to: naive CD4+ T cells, CD4+CD45RA+CD25-. The DNA sequence is as follows: TGTGCCAGCAGTTCTCACGACTCGTACGAGCAGTACTTC. Protein translation: CASSSHDSYEQYF.